The 29 T cell receptor beta chains in this list originate from one sample, sequenced in a study of shared clonotypes between healthy human individuals. Sequencing used immunoSEQ multiplex PCR; TCRdb keeps in-frame clones, though not all of them. The sample yields more than 550,000 clones, just under 75% seen once. The sample comprised memory CD4+ T cells sorted from blood. The subset denotes: CD45RA-negative fraction. All receptors derive from a woman under 40 in good health.

This chain links TRBV10-1 with TRBJ2-7; a possible D gene is TRBD1 (7 bases). Germline lookup yields CDR1 WNHNN and CDR2 SYGVQD (reference sequence). The germline V and J ends were trimmed by 0 bases and 5 bases, with 14 bases remaining between them. This CDR3 spans 15 amino acids. CDR3: CASSESGGQAHEQYF. For the CDR3, the DNA is TGCGCCAGCAGTGAGTCGGGAGGACAGGCCCACGAGCAGTACTTC.

This chain links TRBV2 with TRBJ2-3; D call uncertain. The CDR3 spans 16 residues. Germline V gene lookup returns CDR1 SNHLY and CDR2 FYNNEI. The V gene lost 2 bases and the J gene lost 5 bases, with 17 bases spanning the gap. The CDR3 DNA reads TGTGCCAGCAGTGAATTCGCGGATACTACTGGAGATACGCAGTATTTT. Translated, it gives CASSEFADTTGDTQYF.

The V call is TRBV2, the J call TRBJ1-1, with no clear D. Trimming cost V 2 bases and J 4 bases, with 5 bases left between them. CDR3 length: 12 amino acids. CDR1 is SNHLY, CDR2 FYNNEI, per germline. CDR3 region: CASSERVTEAFF. CDR3 in DNA: TGTGCCAGCAGTGAACGGGTCACTGAAGCTTTCTTT.

This chain joins TRBV5-1 and TRBJ1-3; D gene ambiguous. Trimming cost V 0 bases and J 8 bases, with 18 bases left between them. The CDR3 spans 16 residues. In germline, CDR1 is SGHRS, CDR2 YFSETQ. In nucleotides, the CDR3 is TGCGCCAGCAGCTTGGACCGCCAGACAAGGGTATACACCATATATTTT. As protein: CASSLDRQTRVYTIYF.

The CDR3 here is CASSPPRASRSQYEQYF. Written as DNA, the CDR3 is TGTGCCAGCTCACCACCCCGGGCTAGCCGCTCTCAATACGAGCAGTACTTC. The J gene is TRBJ2-7, the V gene TRBV18; D perhaps matches TRBD2 (5 bases). The CDR3 loop spans 17 amino acids. V lost 0 bases and J lost 4, with 19 bases in between. Germline assignment: CDR1 KGHSH and CDR2 LQKENI.

The rearrangement links TRBV7-9 to TRBJ2-7; a weak D match, TRBD1 (7 bases). The V end lost 5 bases, the J end lost 2 bases, and 16 bases lay between the germline ends. The length of the CDR3 is 15 residues. From germline, CDR1 is SEHNR and CDR2 FQNEAQ (reference sequence). CDR3 region: CASSPGGPVAYEQYF. The CDR3 DNA is TGTGCCAGCAGCCCAGGGGGGCCCGTAGCCTACGAGCAGTACTTC.

This chain links TRBV10-2 with TRBJ2-5; 7 positions match TRBD2. Losses at the gene ends were 2 bases for V and 5 bases for J; bases not matched to a gene: 8. In germline, CDR1 is WSHSY, CDR2 SAAADI. The CDR3 is 15 residues long. Here the CDR3 DNA reads TGCGCCAGCAGTGAGAGCGGGACGCTGAGCGAGACCCAGTACTTC. Its protein is CASSESGTLSETQYF.

The V gene is TRBV28, the J gene TRBJ1-2; D perhaps matches TRBD1 (5 bases). The V and J ends lost 5 bases and 5 bases respectively, with 18 bases between them. The CDR3 spans 15 residues. The germline V gene has CDR1 MDHEN and CDR2 SYDVKM. The CDR3 region is CASSPPGAINYGYTF. The CDR3 bases are TGTGCCAGCAGTCCTCCCGGGGCAATCAATTATGGCTACACCTTC.

The chain joins TRBV19 to TRBJ2-7; tentatively, D is TRBD1 (6 bases). This CDR3 has 15 residues. CDR1 and CDR2 from the germline V gene are LNHDA and SQIVND (reference sequence). Trimming pared 6 bases from V and 2 bases from J, leaving 17 bases between. CDR3 bases: TGTGCCAGTAGCCCCAGGGGTGCGGCGACCTACGAGCAGTACTTC. This gives the protein CASSPRGAATYEQYF.

The V and J genes are TRBV7-7 and TRBJ2-5, with 13 bases that match TRBD2. The CDR3 sequence is 16 residues long. Trimming removed 4 bases from V and 0 bases from J; junction bases left unmatched: 2. CDR1 and CDR2 (germline): SSHAT, FNYEAQ (reference sequence). CDR3 coding DNA: TGTGCCAGCAGCTCGGGACTAGCGGGACACCAAGAGACCCAGTACTTC. Translated: CASSSGLAGHQETQYF.

This clone was detected many times. V and J are TRBV19 and TRBJ2-7; 11 nucleotides match TRBD2. Germline V gene data show CDR1 as LNHDA and CDR2 as SQIVND (reference sequence). The CDR3 has 17 residues. Trimming removed 1 base from V and 0 bases from J; junction bases left unmatched: 5. As DNA, the CDR3 is TGTGCCAGTAGTATAGCTGGGACTAGCGGAAGCTCCTACGAGCAGTACTTC. Encoded protein: CASSIAGTSGSSYEQYF.

The chain recombines TRBV11-2 with TRBJ2-3, with a tentative D call TRBD2 (5 bases). The CDR3 covers 15 residues. V was cut by 3 bases and J by 4 bases, with 14 bases left in between. Per the germline V gene, CDR1 is SGHAT and CDR2 is FQNNGV. In nucleotides, the CDR3 is TGTGCCAGCAGCTTGTATACTAGTGGGGCAGATACGCAGTATTTT. Translating it yields CASSLYTSGADTQYF.

The gene calls are TRBV28 and TRBJ1-2, with D perhaps TRBD1 (5 bases). V was trimmed by 6 bases and J by 7 bases, leaving 21 bases between them. This CDR3 has 15 amino acids. Looked up from germline, CDR1 is MDHEN and CDR2 is SYDVKM. CDR3 region: CASSSHHAGGGGYTF. DNA of the CDR3: TGTGCCAGCAGCTCGCACCACGCCGGGGGGGGTGGCTACACCTTC.

V gene TRBV5-1 combines with J gene TRBJ1-1, with D tentatively TRBD1 (5 bases). V lost 2 bases and J 0 bases, leaving 20 bases between the germline ends. CDR1 is SGHRS and CDR2 is YFSETQ in the germline V gene. The CDR3 is made up of 18 amino acids. CDR3 coding DNA: TGCGCCAGCAGCTTCGTACAGTTTGCGGGGCAACTGAACACTGAAGCTTTCTTT. This sequence encodes CASSFVQFAGQLNTEAFF.

This clone ranks as medium-sized. The chain couples TRBV7-3 to TRBJ2-7, with a weak D call TRBD2 (5 bases). CDR3 length: 13 amino acids. Per germline, CDR1 SGHTA and CDR2 FQGTGA. V lost 6 bases and J 2 bases, leaving 11 bases between the germline ends. In DNA form, the CDR3 reads TGTGCCAGCAGGAAACCGGGGACCTACGAGCAGTACTTC. As protein: CASRKPGTYEQYF.

Concerning this clone: The sample holds other DNA sequences that translate to the same CDR3. V and J are TRBV27 and TRBJ2-7; 9 bases line up with TRBD1. Germline lookup yields CDR1 MNHEY and CDR2 SMNVEV (reference sequence). Unmatched junction bases numbered 8, after V lost 6 bases and J lost 2 bases. CDR3 length equals 15 residues. DNA for the CDR3: TGTGCCAGCAGCCTCGGGACAGGGAAGGCCTACGAGCAGTACTTC. It encodes CASSLGTGKAYEQYF.

The rearrangement uses TRBV7-9 and TRBJ1-2; TRBD1 might be the D (5 bases). The germline V and J ends were trimmed by 5 bases and 4 bases, with 26 bases remaining between them. This CDR3 has 18 amino acids. The germline gives CDR1 SEHNR, CDR2 FQNEAQ (reference sequence). CDR3 loop: CASSPLGGAGALTYGYTF. CDR3 sequence (DNA): TGTGCCAGCAGCCCCTTGGGAGGGGCTGGGGCTCTTACCTATGGCTACACCTTC.

The chain combines TRBV5-1 with TRBJ2-5; possible D gene TRBD2, 5 bases. Germline CDR1 is SGHRS and CDR2 is YFSETQ. The CDR3 length is 14 residues. V was clipped by 0 bases and J by 5 bases, with 11 bases between them. The CDR3 reads CASSLALGAETQYF. CDR3 nucleotide sequence: TGCGCCAGCAGCTTGGCCTTGGGAGCGGAGACCCAGTACTTC.

The rearrangement joins TRBV7-9 to TRBJ2-2; D tentatively fits TRBD1 or TRBD2 (5 bases each). The CDR3 consists of 15 residues. Trimming cost V 1 base and J 6 bases, with 12 bases left between them. The germline V gene encodes CDR1 SEHNR and CDR2 FQNEAQ (reference sequence). The CDR3 DNA reads as TGTGCCAGCAGCTTAGAGGGGACGGTTCCCGGGGAGCTGTTTTTT. As protein: CASSLEGTVPGELFF.

The chain recombines TRBV5-1 with TRBJ2-7, with TRBD1 identical over 12 bases. The CDR3 sequence is 14 residues long. V lost 5 bases and J lost 6; bases outside the gene matches: 6. Germline CDR1 SGHRS, CDR2 YFSETQ. CDR3 residues: CASSKGTGGVEQYF. The CDR3 DNA follows: TGCGCCAGCAGTAAAGGGACAGGGGGCGTCGAGCAGTACTTC.

This clone was seen a few times. The V call is TRBV4-1, the J call TRBJ1-5; tentatively, D is TRBD1 (5 bases). The CDR3 extends over 15 amino acids. Trimming took 4 bases from V and 6 from J, leaving 16 bases between them. CDR1 and CDR2 (germline): MGHRA, YSYEKL. Here the CDR3 DNA reads TGCGCCAGCAGCCTCGGGACTAACGGTCCTCAGCCCCAGCATTTT. Its protein product is CASSLGTNGPQPQHF.

This clone has a count of ten or more. The chain joins TRBV7-2 to TRBJ2-1, with a possible D match to TRBD2 (5 bases). The CDR3 is made up of 15 amino acids. Trimming removed 1 base at V and 4 bases at J, with 11 bases between. The germline V gene encodes CDR1 SGHTA and CDR2 FQGNSA. DNA for the CDR3: TGTGCCAGCAGCTTAGGGTTTAGCGAATACAATGAGCAGTTCTTC. Translating gives CASSLGFSEYNEQFF.

The genes are TRBV28 and TRBJ1-3; no reliable D call. Germline CDR1 reads MDHEN; CDR2 reads SYDVKM. Trimming cost V 3 bases and J 0 bases, with 12 bases left between them. The CDR3 totals 16 residues. CDR3 in amino acids: CASSFDGFNSGNTIYF. In nucleotides, the CDR3 is TGTGCCAGCAGTTTCGATGGATTCAACTCTGGAAACACCATATATTTT.

The chain carries TRBV7-8 and TRBJ2-5; TRBD1 might be the D (5 bases). Germline loops: CDR1 SGHVS, CDR2 FQNEAQ. V was pared by 3 bases and J by 1 base, with 12 bases between. The CDR3 extends over 15 amino acids. CDR3 coding DNA: TGTGCCAGCAGCTTCCCATGGGGCGGCCAAGAGACCCAGTACTTC. Protein: CASSFPWGGQETQYF.

This clone was observed a single time. This sequence joins TRBV5-4 and TRBJ1-5, with 9 bases matching TRBD1. CDR1 is SGHNT and CDR2 is YYREEE in the germline V gene (reference sequence). This CDR3 is built from 16 residues. V lost 1 base, J lost 3 bases, and 5 bases stayed unmatched. CDR3 protein: CASSLYGTGNNQPQHF. The DNA of the CDR3 is TGTGCCAGCAGCTTGTATGGGACAGGGAACAATCAGCCCCAGCATTTT. The full variable domain, completed using reference TRBV5-4 and TRBJ1-5, is ETGVTQSPTHLIKTRGQQVTLRCSSQSGHNTVSWYQQALGQGPQFIFQYYREEENGRGNFPPRFSGLQFPNYSSELNVNALELDDSALYLCASSLYGTGNNQPQHFGDGTRLSIL.

This sequence joins TRBV6-1 and TRBJ2-7; D not certain. The CDR3 extends over 15 amino acids. V was pared by 0 bases and J by 3 bases, with 12 bases between. Germline CDR1 is MNHNS and CDR2 is SASEGT. CDR3 nucleotides: TGTGCCAGCAGTGAAGCTCTTCAACAGTACTACGAGCAGTACTTC. Protein: CASSEALQQYYEQYF.

This clone was seen more than once but under ten times. Other DNA sequences of this sample code for an identical CDR3. The CDR3 bases are TGTGCCAGCAGTTTCCAGGGACAAGAGACCCAGTACTTC. This translates into CASSFQGQETQYF. The V call is TRBV27, the J call TRBJ2-5; maybe TRBD1 (5 bases). Germline CDR1 MNHEY, CDR2 SMNVEV (reference sequence). The V end lost 3 bases, the J end lost 2 bases, and 7 bases lay between the germline ends. The CDR3 covers 13 residues.

The genes are TRBV25-1 and TRBJ2-3; D may match TRBD1 or TRBD2 (5 bases each). The CDR3 has 14 residues. Between the trimmed V and J ends, which lost 2 bases and 1 base, there was a span of 7 bases. CDR1 is MGHDK and CDR2 is SYGVNS in the germline V gene. The CDR3 DNA follows: TGTGCCAGCAGTGAACGAGGGGGCACAGATACGCAGTATTTT. This encodes CASSERGGTDTQYF.

The chain carries TRBV6-5 and TRBJ2-1; 12 nucleotides line up with TRBD2. CDR1 and CDR2 (germline): MNHEY, SVGAGI. J lost 8 bases, V lost 7 bases, and 6 bases had no gene match. This CDR3 spans 14 amino acids. The CDR3 is CASTWTSGNYEQFF. CDR3 DNA sequence: TGTGCCAGCACCTGGACTAGCGGGAACTATGAGCAGTTCTTC.